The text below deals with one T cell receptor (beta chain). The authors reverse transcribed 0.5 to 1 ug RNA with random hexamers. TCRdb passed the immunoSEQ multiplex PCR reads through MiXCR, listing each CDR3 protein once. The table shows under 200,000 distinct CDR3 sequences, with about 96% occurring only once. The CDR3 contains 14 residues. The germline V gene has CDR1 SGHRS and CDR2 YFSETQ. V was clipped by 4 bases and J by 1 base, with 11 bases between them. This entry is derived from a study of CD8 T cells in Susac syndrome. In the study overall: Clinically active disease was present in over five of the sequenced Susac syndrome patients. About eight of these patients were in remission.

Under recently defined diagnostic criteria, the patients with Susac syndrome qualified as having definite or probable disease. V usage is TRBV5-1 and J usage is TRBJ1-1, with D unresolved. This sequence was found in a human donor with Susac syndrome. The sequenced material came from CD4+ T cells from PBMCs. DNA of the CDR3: TGCGCCAGCAGCCCGGGAGCGAAGAACACTGAAGCTTTCTTT. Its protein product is CASSPGAKNTEAFF.